The next 7 T cell receptor beta chains were all read from a single sample in a study of graft-versus-host responses after intestinal transplantation (dated by TCRdb to 2020 to 2023). These receptors lack a known antigen. In the paper's terms, the time point label means: cells obtained before transplantation from donor or recipient. Library construction relied on the immunoSEQ multiplex PCR assay. The clones in this table, taken by TCRdb from immuneACCESS, are in-frame only. Not every clone is retained; where verified, under half of the shortfall comes from an unresolved V gene, and the cause of the rest is unknown. A total of around 100,000 clones appear in this sample, roughly 87% of them only once. The top ten constitute around 0.98% of the sample. The specimen comprised unstimulated CD4+ T cells sorted from spleen or lymph node cells, sampled before transplant. These receptors originate from a human donor who was the organ donor for an intestinal transplant.

V usage is TRBV2 and J usage is TRBJ2-7, with TRBD2 identical over 9 bases. This CDR3 has 17 amino acids. In germline, CDR1 is SNHLY, CDR2 FYNNEI. V shed 4 bases, J shed 3 bases, and the junction held 13 bases outside the gene matches. The CDR3 loop is CASSVGSGGELVYEQYF. CDR3 DNA: TGTGCCAGCAGTGTGGGTAGCGGGGGTGAACTCGTCTACGAGCAGTACTTC.

The chain couples TRBV6-4 to TRBJ2-1, with D hard to call. Germline V CDR1 and CDR2: MRHNA, SNTAGT. The CDR3 loop spans 14 amino acids. V was clipped by 0 bases and J by 7 bases, with 10 bases between them. CDR3 region: CASSDSGGFNEQFF. CDR3 DNA sequence: TGTGCCAGCAGTGACTCGGGCGGTTTTAATGAGCAGTTCTTC.

V usage is TRBV10-3 and J usage is TRBJ1-5, with D uncertain. The germline gives CDR1 ENHRY, CDR2 SYGVKD. The CDR3 sequence is 16 residues long. The germline V and J ends were trimmed by 0 bases and 4 bases, with 13 bases remaining between them. Written as DNA, the CDR3 is TGTGCCATCAGTGAGTCGTATCTGGAAGGGAATCAGCCCCAGCATTTT. Encoded protein: CAISESYLEGNQPQHF.

This chain joins TRBV5-6 and TRBJ2-3, with D hard to call. This CDR3 comprises 11 residues. Trimming shortened V by 1 base and J by 5 bases, and 2 bases separated the two germline ends. Germline values: CDR1 SGHDT, CDR2 YYEEEE. For the CDR3, the DNA is TGTGCCAGCAGCTTGCAAGATACGCAGTATTTT. Amino acids: CASSLQDTQYF. Using reference TRBV5-6 and TRBJ2-3 for the parts outside the CDR3, the full variable domain is DAGVTQSPTHLIKTRGQQVTLRCSPKSGHDTVSWYQQALGQGPQFIFQYYEEEERQRGNFPDRFSGHQFPNYSSELNVNALLLGDSALYLCASSLQDTQYFGPGTRLTVL.

This clone came up once. The genes are TRBV9 and TRBJ1-6; D perhaps matches TRBD1 (5 bases). This CDR3 is 15 amino acids long. V was shortened by 3 bases and J by 8 bases, with 15 bases between the two germline ends. In germline, CDR1 is SGDLS, CDR2 YYNGEE. Here the CDR3 reads CASSGPYRGDSPLHF. In DNA form, the CDR3 reads TGTGCCAGCAGCGGCCCATACAGAGGGGATTCACCCCTCCACTTT. The full variable domain, completed using reference TRBV9 and TRBJ1-6, is DSGVTQTPKHLITATGQRVTLRCSPRSGDLSVYWYQQSLDQGLQFLIQYYNGEERAKGNILERFSAQQFPDLHSELNLSSLELGDSALYFCASSGPYRGDSPLHFGNGTRLTVT.

The V gene is TRBV7-3, the J gene TRBJ2-1, with TRBD2 identical over 10 bases. The CDR3 is 14 amino acids. Germline loops: CDR1 SGHTA, CDR2 FQGTGA. The ends lost 3 bases at V and 9 bases at J; junction bases unmatched: 5. DNA for the CDR3: TGTGCCAGCAGCTTGGAACTAGCGGGGACTGAGCAGTTCTTC. This encodes CASSLELAGTEQFF.

The gene calls are TRBV6-5 and TRBJ1-2; the D is unclear. Trimming took 0 bases from V and 4 from J, leaving 9 bases between them. Germline V CDR1 and CDR2: MNHEY, SVGAGI. The CDR3 runs 14 residues. CDR3 sequence (DNA): TGTGCCAGCAGTTACTCGGGTCGAATCTATGGCTACACCTTC. As protein: CASSYSGRIYGYTF.